The 29 T cell receptor beta chains below come from one sample, sequenced in a study of T cell responses to AZD1222 COVID-19 vaccine listed by TCRdb under 2021. Library prep was done by the immunoSEQ multiplex PCR assay. Drawn from immuneACCESS, this table holds only the in-frame rearrangements with V and J called that TCRdb kept. Clones are partly lost; checked studies trace under half to an unresolved V gene and leave the rest unexplained. The sample data list about 140,000 clones, and about nine tenths of these were observed just once. Together, the top ten hold roughly 5% of the sample. The time point label corresponds to: baseline before first vaccination. This specimen was peripheral blood, taken on day 0 of AZD1222 vaccination. These receptors originate from an adult in good health.

The chain uses TRBV11-3 and TRBJ2-7; perhaps TRBD2 as D (6 bases). Trimming removed 3 bases at V and 3 bases at J, with 9 bases between. The CDR3 covers 13 residues. The V gene's germline CDR1 is SGHNT and CDR2 YENEEA. The CDR3 region is CASSFLGSYEQYF. In DNA, the CDR3 is TGTGCCAGCAGCTTTCTCGGGAGCTACGAGCAGTACTTC.

The V gene is TRBV15, the J gene TRBJ2-1, with 8 bases aligning to TRBD1. CDR3 length: 15 amino acids. With V trimmed by 4 bases and J by 8 bases, 10 bases remained unmatched. The germline V gene encodes CDR1 LNHNV and CDR2 YYDKDF (reference sequence). The CDR3, as DNA: TGTGCCACCAGCACCCAGGGGGCGTTTGGGCATGAGCAGTTCTTC. Translated, it gives CATSTQGAFGHEQFF. The whole variable domain, filled in from reference TRBV15 and TRBJ2-1, reads DAMVIQNPRYQVTQFGKPVTLSCSQTLNHNVMYWYQQKSSQAPKLLFHYYDKDFNNEADTPDNFQSRRPNTSFCFLDIRSPGLGDTAMYLCATSTQGAFGHEQFFGPGTRLTVL.

This rearrangement joins TRBV2 to TRBJ1-6; 9 nucleotides align to TRBD1. Germline CDR1 SNHLY, CDR2 FYNNEI. The V gene end was trimmed by 5 bases and the J gene end by 6 bases; junction bases not matched to a gene: 2. The CDR3 covers 14 residues. This CDR3 is CASSRTGVNSPLHF. The CDR3 DNA follows: TGTGCCAGCAGTAGGACAGGGGTTAATTCACCCCTCCACTTT. Full variable domain (remainder filled in from reference TRBV2 and TRBJ1-6): EPEVTQTPSHQVTQMGQEVILRCVPISNHLYFYWYRQILGQKVEFLVSFYNNEISEKSEIFDDQFSVERPDGSNFTLKIRSTKLEDSAMYFCASSRTGVNSPLHFGNGTRLTVT.

This clone was detected once. V is TRBV27 and J is TRBJ2-7, with D possibly being TRBD1 (5 bases). Trimming took 4 bases from V and 0 from J, leaving 16 bases between them. Germline V gene sequence: CDR1 MNHEY, CDR2 SMNVEV (reference sequence). The CDR3 covers 16 residues. The CDR3 loop reads CASSSKQGGSSYEQYF. As DNA, the CDR3 is TGTGCCAGCAGTTCCAAGCAGGGTGGAAGCTCCTACGAGCAGTACTTC.

The genes are TRBV19 and TRBJ1-1; 9 bases line up with TRBD1. The CDR3 covers 15 residues. V dropped 3 bases and J dropped 4; count of bases not matched to a gene: 6. Germline lookup yields CDR1 LNHDA and CDR2 SQIVND (reference sequence). CDR3 amino acids: CASSIATGGVTEAFF. The CDR3 coding sequence is TGTGCCAGTAGTATTGCGACAGGGGGAGTCACTGAAGCTTTCTTT. Combining the CDR3 with reference TRBV19 and TRBJ1-1 gives the whole variable domain DGGITQSPKYLFRKEGQNVTLSCEQNLNHDAMYWYRQDPGQGLRLIYYSQIVNDFQKGDIAEGYSVSREKKESFPLTVTSAQKNPTAFYLCASSIATGGVTEAFFGQGTRLTVV.

The chain links TRBV25-1 to TRBJ1-2; a weak D match, TRBD1 (6 bases). CDR3 size: 13 residues. Germline loops: CDR1 MGHDK, CDR2 SYGVNS. Trimming shortened V by 2 bases and J by 4 bases, and 8 bases separated the two germline ends. The CDR3 here is CASSERTAYGYTF. CDR3 bases: TGTGCCAGCAGTGAACGGACAGCCTATGGCTACACCTTC.

V gene TRBV7-2 combines with J gene TRBJ1-1; TRBD1 is a possible D gene (6 bases). Germline assignment: CDR1 SGHTA and CDR2 FQGNSA. V gave up 5 bases and J gave up 0 bases, with 19 bases separating them. The CDR3 spans 17 residues. The CDR3 region has the DNA TGTGCCAGCAGCAAGAACCCGGGGGGCAGGATGAACACTGAAGCTTTCTTT. Encoded protein: CASSKNPGGRMNTEAFF.

The V call is TRBV21-1, the J call TRBJ2-3; TRBD1 is the table's D call and was not checked against the DNA. TRBV21-1 counts as a pseudogene. The CDR3 consists of 16 residues. In DNA form, the CDR3 reads TGTGCCAGCAGCAAAAGGAGAGGGGGACACACAGATACGCAGTATTTT. Residues: CASSKRRGGHTDTQYF.

J is TRBJ2-3 and V is TRBV3-1 (or the pseudogene TRBV3-2), with a possible D match to TRBD2 (5 bases). Germline V gene sequence: CDR1 LGHDT, CDR2 YNNKEL (reference sequence). This CDR3 spans 13 amino acids. Trimming pared 3 bases from V and 5 bases from J, leaving 9 bases between. CDR3 amino acids: CASSQRELDTQYF. The CDR3 DNA reads as TGTGCCAGCAGCCAGAGGGAGTTAGATACGCAGTATTTT.

The rearrangement joins TRBV5-1 to TRBJ1-4, with D possibly TRBD1 on 6 matching bases. The CDR3 sequence is 17 residues long. Germline CDR1 and CDR2: SGHRS and YFSETQ. V gave up 0 bases and J gave up 4 bases, with 16 bases separating them. The CDR3 nucleotides are TGCGCCAGCAGCTTGGTGGCAGGGGCTCCCCTTAATGAAAAACTGTTTTTT. It translates to CASSLVAGAPLNEKLFF.

The gene calls are TRBV5-5 and TRBJ2-2; D ambiguous. CDR3 length: 14 amino acids. V was clipped by 1 base and J by 0 bases, with 4 bases between them. Germline V gene data show CDR1 as SGHKS and CDR2 as YYEKEE (reference sequence). Here the CDR3 DNA reads TGTGCCAGCAGCTTGCAAACGAACACCGGGGAGCTGTTTTTT. The encoded protein is CASSLQTNTGELFF.

In this sample, this clone turned up once. V usage is TRBV25-1 and J usage is TRBJ2-1; the D gene is possibly TRBD2 (6 bases). CDR3 length: 15 residues. Germline CDR1 MGHDK, CDR2 SYGVNS. V was trimmed by 2 bases and J by 5 bases, leaving 13 bases between them. CDR3 residues: CASSETRRGNNEQFF. The DNA of the CDR3 is TGTGCCAGCAGTGAAACCCGGCGGGGAAACAATGAGCAGTTCTTC.

The DNA for the CDR3 is TGTGCCAGTAGTCCTGGACTAGGTCGGAGCACAGATACGCAGTATTTT. It translates to CASSPGLGRSTDTQYF. The gene calls are TRBV19 and TRBJ2-3; 7 nucleotides align to TRBD2. V was clipped by 5 bases and J by 0 bases; unmatched bases: 8. Germline CDR1 LNHDA, CDR2 SQIVND (reference sequence). The CDR3 has 16 residues. Variable domain in full (rest from reference TRBV19 and TRBJ2-3): DGGITQSPKYLFRKEGQNVTLSCEQNLNHDAMYWYRQDPGQGLRLIYYSQIVNDFQKGDIAEGYSVSREKKESFPLTVTSAQKNPTAFYLCASSPGLGRSTDTQYFGPGTRLTVL.

The chain uses TRBV18 and TRBJ2-2; 11 nucleotides align to TRBD1. Germline values: CDR1 KGHSH, CDR2 LQKENI. V shed 4 bases, J shed 0 bases, and the junction held 16 bases outside the gene matches. The CDR3 has 21 residues. In DNA form, the CDR3 reads TGTGCCAGCTCACTGCCAACCGGGACAGGGGGGAAAGAGACGAACACCGGGGAGCTGTTTTTT. It is translated as CASSLPTGTGGKETNTGELFF.

V is TRBV7-9 and J is TRBJ2-7; no definite D call. Germline CDR1 reads SEHNR; CDR2 reads FQNEAQ (reference sequence). CDR3 length equals 14 residues. V was trimmed by 1 base and J by 1 base, leaving 8 bases between them. CDR3: CASSLVAKSYEQYF. The CDR3 bases are TGTGCCAGCAGCTTAGTAGCTAAGTCCTACGAGCAGTACTTC.

The chain joins TRBV11-1 to TRBJ2-2, with D perhaps given as TRBD1 or TRBD2 (6 bases each). Between the trimmed V and J ends, which lost 2 bases and 7 bases, there was a span of 14 bases. This CDR3 region has 15 residues. Germline CDR1 and CDR2: SGHAT and FQDESV (reference sequence). The CDR3 DNA follows: TGTGCCAGCAGCTTAAACCGAGGGGGGCTCGGGGAGCTGTTTTTT. Translation gives CASSLNRGGLGELFF. The full variable domain, rest sourced from reference TRBV11-1 and TRBJ2-2, is EAEVAQSPRYKITEKSQAVAFWCDPISGHATLYWYRQILGQGPELLVQFQDESVVDDSQLPKDRFSAERLKGVDSTLKIQPAELGDSAMYLCASSLNRGGLGELFFGEGSRLTVL.

The chain combines TRBV3-1 (or the pseudogene TRBV3-2) with TRBJ1-1; the D is unclear. Germline V gene sequence: CDR1 LGHDT, CDR2 YNNKEL (reference sequence). There are 17 residues in the CDR3. V was pared by 1 base and J by 1 base, with 16 bases between. CDR3 sequence reads: CASSQVSGISRNTEAFF. CDR3 DNA sequence: TGTGCCAGCAGCCAAGTCTCGGGAATCTCTCGGAACACTGAAGCTTTCTTT.

This chain joins TRBV4-2 and TRBJ2-2, with TRBD1 as a possible D gene (6 bases). CDR3 length: 18 residues. CDR1 is LGHNA, CDR2 YNFKEQ, per germline. The V end lost 1 base, the J end lost 5 bases, and 20 bases lay between the germline ends. The CDR3 nucleotides are TGTGCCAGCAGCCAAGCCCCTTTGGGGGCGGAATTTACCGGGGAGCTGTTTTTT. It translates to CASSQAPLGAEFTGELFF.

This clone appeared a single time. The junction departs from the called germline gene at one end, perhaps through a read error. V usage is TRBV4-1 and J usage is TRBJ2-1; D possibly corresponds to TRBD2 (6 bases). Germline V gives CDR1 MGHRA, CDR2 YSYEKL. The CDR3 sequence is 16 residues long. The CDR3 nucleotides are TGCGCCAGCAGCGAAGAAATCCGGGAGCCGAACAATGAGCAGTTCTTC. Translated, it gives CASSEEIREPNNEQFF.

The CDR3 sequence is CATSDPGGEPENEQFF. DNA of the CDR3: TGTGCCACCAGTGACCCAGGGGGGGAGCCGGAGAATGAGCAGTTCTTC. J is TRBJ2-1 and V is TRBV24-1; the D call may be TRBD1 or TRBD2 (7 bases each). Per germline, CDR1 KGHDR and CDR2 SFDVKD. The V end lost 4 bases, the J end lost 7 bases, and 19 bases lay between the germline ends. This CDR3 is built from 16 residues.

In DNA form, the CDR3 reads TGTGCCAGCAGCTTTCCAGGGGTTAACACAGATACGCAGTATTTT. It translates to CASSFPGVNTDTQYF. The rearrangement joins TRBV5-8 to TRBJ2-3; a weak D match, TRBD1 (6 bases). Germline V gives CDR1 SGHTS, CDR2 YDEGEE. The CDR3 totals 15 residues. Trimming left V 2 bases short and J 2 bases short, with 12 bases between.

The chain uses TRBV5-6 and TRBJ2-7, with D unclear. The CDR3 covers 12 residues. Trimming took 0 bases from V and 7 from J, leaving 8 bases between them. Germline V gene data show CDR1 as SGHDT and CDR2 as YYEEEE. The CDR3 region is CASSLGVLEQYF. In DNA form, the CDR3 reads TGTGCCAGCAGCTTGGGAGTTCTGGAGCAGTACTTC.

J is TRBJ2-7 and V is TRBV19; 10 bases agree with TRBD1. The CDR3 runs 12 residues. Germline assignment: CDR1 LNHDA and CDR2 SQIVND (reference sequence). Germline trimming cut 6 bases from V and 4 bases from J; bases unmatched to any gene: 0. The CDR3 sequence is CASRDRGYEQYF. CDR3 sequence (DNA): TGTGCCAGTAGGGACAGGGGGTACGAGCAGTACTTC. Supplemented by reference TRBV19 and TRBJ2-7, the full variable domain reads DGGITQSPKYLFRKEGQNVTLSCEQNLNHDAMYWYRQDPGQGLRLIYYSQIVNDFQKGDIAEGYSVSREKKESFPLTVTSAQKNPTAFYLCASRDRGYEQYFGPGTRLTVT.

The chain couples TRBV28 to TRBJ2-7; TRBD2 agrees at 11 bases. The V segment lost 6 bases and the J segment 2 bases; nucleotides outside the gene matches: 6. This CDR3 region has 15 residues. CDR1 is MDHEN, CDR2 SYDVKM, per germline. Here the CDR3 DNA reads TGTGCCAGCAGAGCAACTAGCGGGGGAACCTACGAGCAGTACTTC. This sequence encodes CASRATSGGTYEQYF.

V is TRBV2 and J is TRBJ1-1; 9 positions match TRBD1. This CDR3 contains 15 residues. Germline V gene sequence: CDR1 SNHLY, CDR2 FYNNEI. The CDR3 loop reads CAHSSDVDRGTEAFF. In nucleotides, the CDR3 is TGTGCACACAGCTCAGATGTGGACAGGGGCACTGAAGCTTTCTTT.

The chain recombines TRBV28 with TRBJ1-6; maybe TRBD1 (5 bases). The germline V gene encodes CDR1 MDHEN and CDR2 SYDVKM. The CDR3 extends over 13 amino acids. Trimming took 2 bases from V and 9 from J, leaving 8 bases between them. The CDR3 loop is CASSLGGSSPLHF. CDR3 in DNA: TGTGCCAGCAGTTTAGGGGGTTCTTCACCCCTCCACTTT.

The genes are TRBV19 and TRBJ2-7, with 7 nucleotides matching TRBD2. Germline-derived CDR1 and CDR2 are LNHDA and SQIVND (reference sequence). V shed 2 bases and J 0 bases; nucleotides not matched to a gene: 1. The CDR3 sequence is 14 residues long. For the CDR3, the DNA is TGTGCCAGTAGTATACAGCGGGACTCCTACGAGCAGTACTTC. It codes for CASSIQRDSYEQYF.

This chain joins TRBV5-1 and TRBJ2-5; 10 bases line up with TRBD2. J lost 4 bases, V lost 0 bases, and 6 bases had no gene match. The V gene's germline CDR1 is SGHRS and CDR2 YFSETQ. The length of the CDR3 is 16 residues. The CDR3 loop is CASSLGSGGAGETQYF. In DNA form, the CDR3 reads TGCGCCAGCAGCTTGGGGAGCGGGGGGGCCGGAGAGACCCAGTACTTC.

About this clone: One end of the junction fails to match germline, which may point to a read error. The chain joins TRBV7-7 to TRBJ2-2; 7 positions match TRBD1. CDR3 length: 16 residues. Germline V gives CDR1 SSHAT, CDR2 FNYEAQ (reference sequence). DNA for the CDR3: TGTGCTAGCAGCGCCCGACAGGGCACGAACACCGGGGAGCTGTTTTTT. Residues: CASSARQGTNTGELFF.